This paragraph covers one T cell receptor (beta chain) sequence. It lacks a known antigen. Per-base qualities were not stored, and no clone one base away is much larger. In Seattle, one collaborating source enrolled patients while the infection was active and tracked those patients longitudinally over the course of disease. The collaborating institutions used their own protocols to collect whole blood in K2EDTA tubes. Collaborator samples were shipped for TCRbeta analysis as frozen whole blood, isolated PBMCs, or DNA extracted from either sample type. TCRbeta CDR3 regions were amplified from genomic DNA using the immunoSEQ Assay, a bias-controlled multiplex PCR. The paper's processing steps were these. Nucleated cell counts per sample were estimated from amplification of reference gene primers within the assay. To quantify the absolute abundance of each unique TCRbeta CDR3 rearrangement, sequence reads were collapsed and filtered. Productive Simpson clonality was computed per sample as the square root of Simpson's diversity index over productive rearrangements. This is the immuneACCESS table as TCRdb keeps it, with only in-frame sequences that have V and J called. A part of the clones is gone; compared with another copy, unresolved V genes explain less than half, and the rest is unexplained. The V and J calls and clone size are taken from that table; D and trimming were inferred from the DNA. Here the sample has fewer than 250,000 clones; roughly 82% occur a single time. About 5.4% of the sample is in the top ten clones.

According to the germline V gene (reference sequence), CDR1 reads SEHNR and CDR2 reads FQNEAQ. Including cysteine and phenylalanine, the CDR3 has 12 amino acids. Here the CDR3 DNA is all that survives: 36 bases in frame from base 1. After removal of 4 bases from V and 12 bases from J, the junction retains 0 bases not matched to a gene. These data belong to a study of blood T cell repertoires in COVID-19 (dated by TCRdb to 2019 to 2021). As for the study more broadly: The collaborator samples originated in the United States, Italy and Spain and spanned the acute and convalescent phases of COVID-19. The repertoires were released in a freely available public database intended as a resource for research on the immune response to SARS-CoV-2. The samples were drawn from the first 160 participants of the ongoing ImmuneRACE study and from some 1,300 subjects provided by 6 global collaborators. A de-identified subject ID, COVID-19 status, age in years and sex were almost always included in the sample metadata. The material from the prospective study consisted of cDNA or gDNA derived from T cells, B-cell-depleted T cells, or PBMCs. Deeply sampled blood TCRbeta repertoires from subjects exposed to, actively infected with, or recovered from COVID-19 were included in the dataset. Where HLA class I and class II types were available, the types were taken from metadata supplied by the sample provider, not from assay-based typing.

General study outcomes and caveats: Clinical and demographic metadata were provided uncurated, with the amount varying by source and participant.

The chain employs TRBV7-9 and TRBJ2-1; TRBD2 fits 13 bases in the junction. This clonotype was obtained from an elderly woman with COVID-19, enrolled during active disease. Material: peripheral blood. The DNA is TGTGCCAGCAGCTGGACTAGCGGGGGGCAGTTCTTC. Translated, it gives CASSWTSGGQFF. Joined to the reference TRBV7-9 and TRBJ2-1 proteins, this CDR3 gives the full variable domain: DTGVSQNPRHKITKRGQNVTFRCDPISEHNRLYWYRQTLGQGPEFLTYFQNEAQLEKSRLLSDRFSAERPKGSFSTLEIQRTEQGDSAMYLCASSWTSGGQFFGPGTRLTVL.